This T cell receptor beta chain emerged from a study of OX40 agonist ivuxolimab in advanced cancers. Describing the broader study: Ivuxolimab was a fully human IgG2 agonistic monoclonal antibody targeting the costimulatory receptor OX40 (CD134). Intravenous ivuxolimab was administered to patients every 2 weeks at six dose levels: 0.01, 0.1, 0.3, 1.5, 3 and 10 mg/kg. Among the roughly 52 dose-escalation patients, about 20 had hepatocellular carcinoma, 15 or so melanoma, 9 renal cell carcinoma and 9 head and neck cancer. In the dose-escalation cohort, 82.7% of patients were male, and the mean age was approximately 60 years, with a range of roughly 20 to 80. Patients were allowed to have had prior anti-PD-1, anti-PD-L1 or anti-CTLA-4 therapy, and less than 45% of the dose-escalation patients had previously received checkpoint inhibitors. Partial responses occurred in three dose-escalation patients, of whom one had hepatocellular carcinoma and two had cutaneous melanoma. The purpose of peripheral TCRbeta sequencing was to test whether ivuxolimab changed TCR sequence diversity and led to clonal T-cell expansion. The paper reports the monotherapy dose-escalation portion (N = 52 patients) of the phase I ivuxolimab trial.

V is shortened by 4 bases, J by 3 bases, and the region joining them spans 21 bases. Including the terminal cysteine and phenylalanine, the CDR3 comprises 17 residues. Just CDR3 DNA is preserved here, 51 bases in frame from base 1. From a lookup of the germline V gene (reference sequence), CDR1 and CDR2 are SEHNR and FQNEAQ. The trial excluded patients who had a history of autoimmune disease or who were on systemic immunosuppression. Peripheral blood for TCR sequencing was drawn from every dose cohort at baseline, at cycle 4 day 1 and at cycle 7 day 1. The samples were drawn from a first-in-human, open-label, multicenter phase I dose-escalation trial of ivuxolimab. Adults with locally advanced or metastatic melanoma, renal cell carcinoma, hepatocellular carcinoma or head and neck squamous cell carcinoma were enrolled in the trial. CD4+ and CD8+ T cells were sorted separately from peripheral blood before TCR sequencing.

In this sample, this clone turned up once. What this receptor recognizes is not known. Base quality data are lacking; no much larger clone is found one base away. What the work shows at the level of the full study, not this receptor alone: Low levels of normalized T-cell clonal expansion were also seen in some nonresponding patients. At doses of 0.1 to 3.0 mg/kg, clonal expansion of both CD4+ and CD8+ blood T cells was observed from baseline to week 6. Partial responders in the 0.1-3.0 mg/kg groups had among the lowest normalized peripheral clonal expansion, especially among CD8+ T cells. The antigen specificity of the clonally expanded peripheral T cells was not determined. On average, CD8+ T cells showed more expanded clones than CD4+ T cells after ivuxolimab.

Genomic DNA was isolated from the sorted cells so that the TCRbeta CDR3 region could be sequenced. The immunoSEQ Assay was used to sequence the TCRbeta CDR3 regions. In its TCRdb copy, this immuneACCESS table keeps in-frame sequences only and misses some clones. Where compared with another copy, unresolved V genes explain less than half of these, and the others have no known cause. This sample is represented by some 17,000 clones; 92% of them were singletons. Together, the top ten hold roughly 7% of the sample. This TCR was recovered from an adult with an advanced solid tumor such as melanoma, head and neck, liver or kidney cancer. The source material was CD4+ or CD8+ T cells sorted from blood, sampled in a trial of the OX40 agonist ivuxolimab. Here the chain combines TRBV7-9 and TRBJ2-5; possibly the D gene is TRBD2, per 5 matching bases. This receptor has the CDR3 CASSYRRIGESKETQYF. The DNA sequence is TGTGCCAGCAGCTATCGAAGAATCGGGGAGAGTAAAGAGACCCAGTACTTC.